The clone carrying this TCR beta chain was counted a few times. No antigen is known for it. Second-dose intervals near 4 or 12 weeks were combined. Some clones are missing from TCRdb's copy, which holds only in-frame ones; the method was immunoSEQ multiplex PCR. The sample yields about 94,000 clones, about 85% seen once. The entry originates in a study of T cell responses to AZD1222 COVID-19 vaccine. In germline, CDR1 is SEHNR, CDR2 FQNEAQ (reference sequence). The CDR3 spans 14 residues. V shed 5 bases and J shed 7 bases, with 18 bases lying between them. The study's findings and limits: Among the donors, most were white British and more were female, and clonal diversity was possibly underestimated.

The chain employs TRBV7-9 and TRBJ2-7; D may correspond to TRBD1 or TRBD2 (5 bases each). This sequence originates from an adult who received the AZD1222 COVID-19 vaccine. The sequencing here drew on peripheral blood, taken 28 days after the second AZD1222 dose. The CDR3: CASSLDPPGREQYF. CDR3 coding DNA: TGTGCCAGCAGCCTCGACCCCCCGGGGCGGGAGCAGTACTTC.